One sample yielded the 9 T cell receptor beta chains listed below, sequenced in a study of cytotoxic CD8 clonotypes in ibrutinib-treated CLL. Repertoires were generated with immunoSEQ multiplex PCR, while TCRdb's copy carries only in-frame clones and drops some. The data contain some 150,000 clones, 70% to 80% of them singletons. The material was PBMCs, obtained after 12 months of ibrutinib treatment. Receptors were obtained from a human donor with chronic lymphocytic leukemia.

This chain joins TRBV29-1 and TRBJ1-2, with D maybe TRBD1 (6 bases). V dropped 6 bases and J dropped 5 bases, with 13 bases sitting between them. Looked up from germline, CDR1 is SQVTM and CDR2 is ANQGSEA. The CDR3 is 12 residues long. CDR3 bases: TGCAGCGTGGCAGGGGTCGGGTATGGCTACACCTTC. Translation gives CSVAGVGYGYTF.

The V call is TRBV7-2, the J call TRBJ1-1; maybe TRBD1 (6 bases). CDR3 size: 14 residues. Germline CDR1 and CDR2: SGHTA and FQGNSA. V was cut by 6 bases and J by 1 base, with 12 bases left in between. The DNA of the CDR3 is TGTGCCAGCAGGGCTTGGGGGGCGAACACTGAAGCTTTCTTT. Translated, it gives CASRAWGANTEAFF.

The rearrangement joins TRBV7-2 to TRBJ1-6; 8 bases are a match to TRBD1. Germline CDR1 reads SGHTA; CDR2 reads FQGNSA. The CDR3 is 14 amino acids. J was trimmed by 9 bases and V by 4 bases; bases with no gene match: 5. The CDR3 DNA follows: TGTGCCAGCAGCTCAGGGGGCCGCGGTTCACCCCTCCACTTT. The encoded protein is CASSSGGRGSPLHF.

This clone was counted only a few times. This chain connects TRBV19 to TRBJ1-2, with unresolved D. With 8 bases removed from V and 4 bases from J, the gap between germline ends came to 14 bases. The germline V gene encodes CDR1 LNHDA and CDR2 SQIVND (reference sequence). The CDR3 length is 13 residues. The CDR3 DNA is TGTGCCAGTGTGAACCTCGACTCCTATGGCTACACCTTC. This translates into CASVNLDSYGYTF.

The chain couples TRBV6-6 to TRBJ1-6; D remains unclear. CDR1 and CDR2 (germline): MNHNY, SVGAGI (reference sequence). This CDR3 contains 16 residues. Trimming shortened V by 2 bases and J by 2 bases, and 10 bases separated the two germline ends. The CDR3 region is CASSYLQETYNSPLHF. As DNA, the CDR3 is TGTGCCAGCAGTTACCTCCAGGAAACCTATAATTCACCCCTCCACTTT.

The gene calls are TRBV11-3 and TRBJ2-2; 7 bases fit TRBD2. The V and J ends lost 3 bases and 1 base, in that order; junction bases with no gene match: 5. CDR3 size: 16 residues. The germline gives CDR1 SGHNT, CDR2 YENEEA. The CDR3 coding sequence is TGTGCCAGCAGCTTGCCCGGGGGGATGAACACCGGGGAGCTGTTTTTT. Translated: CASSLPGGMNTGELFF. Variable domain in full (rest from reference TRBV11-3 and TRBJ2-2): EAGVVQSPRYKIIEKKQPVAFWCNPISGHNTLYWYLQNLGQGPELLIRYENEEAVDDSQLPKDRFSAERLKGVDSTLKIQPAELGDSAVYLCASSLPGGMNTGELFFGEGSRLTVL.

The CDR3 nucleotides read TGTGCCAGCAGTTTAGGGCCGGGGGCATCTAACTATGGCTACACCTTC. Translating gives CASSLGPGASNYGYTF. The genes are TRBV27 and TRBJ1-2; tentatively, D is TRBD1 (6 bases). Trimming removed 2 bases at V and 0 bases at J, with 13 bases between. The germline V gene has CDR1 MNHEY and CDR2 SMNVEV (reference sequence). The CDR3 extends over 16 amino acids.

The V and J genes are TRBV30 and TRBJ1-2, with TRBD1 matching over 7 bases. The germline gives CDR1 GTSNPN, CDR2 SVGIG (reference sequence). The CDR3 totals 12 residues. The trim removed 0 bases at V and 5 bases at J, leaving 0 bases unmatched. The CDR3 is CAWSVQGYGYTF. The CDR3 DNA reads as TGTGCCTGGAGTGTACAGGGGTATGGCTACACCTTC.

The CDR3 DNA reads as TGTGCCAGCAGTGGACTAGCGGAATCCTACGAGCAGTACTTC. Translating it yields CASSGLAESYEQYF. The gene calls are TRBV27 and TRBJ2-7; 10 nucleotides align to TRBD2. Trimming at V came to 5 bases and at J to 1 base, leaving 2 bases not matched to a gene. The germline gives CDR1 MNHEY, CDR2 SMNVEV (reference sequence). CDR3 length: 14 residues.